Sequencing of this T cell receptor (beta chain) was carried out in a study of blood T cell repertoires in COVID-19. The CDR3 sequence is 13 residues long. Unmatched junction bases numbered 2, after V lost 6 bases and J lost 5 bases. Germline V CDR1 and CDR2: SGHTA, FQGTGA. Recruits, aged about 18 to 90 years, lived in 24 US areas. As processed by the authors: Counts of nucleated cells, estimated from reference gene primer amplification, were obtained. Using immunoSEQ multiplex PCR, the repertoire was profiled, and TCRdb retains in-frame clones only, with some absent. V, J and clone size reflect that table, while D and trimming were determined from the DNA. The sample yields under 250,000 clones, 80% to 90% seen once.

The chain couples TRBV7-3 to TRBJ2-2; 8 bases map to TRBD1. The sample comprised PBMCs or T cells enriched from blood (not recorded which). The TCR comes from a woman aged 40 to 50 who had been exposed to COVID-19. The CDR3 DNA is TGTGCCAGCAGGGGGACAGGAACCGGGGAGCTGTTTTTT. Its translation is CASRGTGTGELFF.